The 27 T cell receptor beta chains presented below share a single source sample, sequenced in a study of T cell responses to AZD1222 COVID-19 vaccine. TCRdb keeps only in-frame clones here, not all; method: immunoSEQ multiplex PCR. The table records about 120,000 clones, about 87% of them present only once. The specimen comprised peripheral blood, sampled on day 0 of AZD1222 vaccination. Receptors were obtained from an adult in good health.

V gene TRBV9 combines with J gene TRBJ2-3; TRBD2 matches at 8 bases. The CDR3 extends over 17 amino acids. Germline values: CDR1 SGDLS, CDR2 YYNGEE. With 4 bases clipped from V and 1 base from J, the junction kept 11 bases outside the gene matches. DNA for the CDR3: TGTGCCAGCAGCCCGCCTGGCGGGGGGTGGGGCACAGATACGCAGTATTTT. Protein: CASSPPGGGWGTDTQYF.

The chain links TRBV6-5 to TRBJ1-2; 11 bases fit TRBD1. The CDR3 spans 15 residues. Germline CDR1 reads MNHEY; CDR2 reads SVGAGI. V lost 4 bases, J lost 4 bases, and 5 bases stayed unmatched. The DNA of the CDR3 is TGTGCCAGCAGTTCCGGGACAGGGGGTGGCTATGGCTACACCTTC. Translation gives CASSSGTGGGYGYTF.

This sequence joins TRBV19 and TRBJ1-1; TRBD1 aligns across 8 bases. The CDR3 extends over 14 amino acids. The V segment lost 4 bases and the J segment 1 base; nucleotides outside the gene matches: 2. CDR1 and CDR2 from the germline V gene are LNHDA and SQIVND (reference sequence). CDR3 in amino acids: CASSRTGPNTEAFF. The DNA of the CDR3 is TGTGCCAGTAGTAGGACAGGGCCGAACACTGAAGCTTTCTTT.

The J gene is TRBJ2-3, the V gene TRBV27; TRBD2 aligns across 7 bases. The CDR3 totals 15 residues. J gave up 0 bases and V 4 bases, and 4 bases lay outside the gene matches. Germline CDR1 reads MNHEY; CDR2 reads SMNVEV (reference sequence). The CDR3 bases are TGTGCCAGCAGTTCCGGTAGCGGGAGCACAGATACGCAGTATTTT. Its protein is CASSSGSGSTDTQYF.

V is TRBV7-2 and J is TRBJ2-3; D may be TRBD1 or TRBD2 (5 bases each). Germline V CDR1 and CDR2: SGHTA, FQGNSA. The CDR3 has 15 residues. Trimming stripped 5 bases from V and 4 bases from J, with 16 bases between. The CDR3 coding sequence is TGTGCCAGCAGCAGCCGGGACCGGCGGCCAGATACGCAGTATTTT. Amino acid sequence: CASSSRDRRPDTQYF.

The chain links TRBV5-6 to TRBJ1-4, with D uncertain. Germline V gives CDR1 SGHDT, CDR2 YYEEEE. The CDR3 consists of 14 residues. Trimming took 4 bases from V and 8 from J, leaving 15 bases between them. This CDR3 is CASSQHREREKLFF. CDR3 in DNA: TGTGCCAGCAGCCAACACCGGGAACGCGAAAAACTGTTTTTT.

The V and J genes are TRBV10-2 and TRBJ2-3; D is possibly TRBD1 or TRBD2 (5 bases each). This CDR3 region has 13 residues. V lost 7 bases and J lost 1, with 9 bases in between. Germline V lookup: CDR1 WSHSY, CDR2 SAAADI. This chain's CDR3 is CASKRDGTDTQYF. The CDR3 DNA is TGCGCCAGCAAACGGGACGGCACAGATACGCAGTATTTT.

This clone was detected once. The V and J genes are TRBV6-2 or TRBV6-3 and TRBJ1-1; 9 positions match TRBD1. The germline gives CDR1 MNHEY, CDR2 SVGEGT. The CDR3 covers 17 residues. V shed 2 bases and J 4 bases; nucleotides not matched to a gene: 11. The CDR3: CASSYPFLTGGSTEAFF. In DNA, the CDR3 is TGTGCCAGCAGTTACCCCTTTTTGACAGGGGGGAGCACTGAAGCTTTCTTT.

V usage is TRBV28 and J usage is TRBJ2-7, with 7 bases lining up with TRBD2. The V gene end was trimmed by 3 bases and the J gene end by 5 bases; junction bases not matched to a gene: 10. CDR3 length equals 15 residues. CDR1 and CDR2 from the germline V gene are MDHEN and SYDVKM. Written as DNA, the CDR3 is TGTGCCAGCAGTTTGCGCGGCGGGAGCGTCGACGAGCAGTACTTC. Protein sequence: CASSLRGGSVDEQYF.

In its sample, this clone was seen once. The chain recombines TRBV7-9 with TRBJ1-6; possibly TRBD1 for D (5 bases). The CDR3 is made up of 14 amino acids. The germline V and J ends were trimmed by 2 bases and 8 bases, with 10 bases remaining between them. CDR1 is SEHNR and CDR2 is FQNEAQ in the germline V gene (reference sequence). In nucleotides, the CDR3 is TGTGCCAGCAGCTTACCAGGAGGGGATTCACCCCTCCACTTT. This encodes CASSLPGGDSPLHF.

The CDR3 DNA is TGTGCCAGCAGCTTGATTAGGGAAAGCACTGAAGCTTTCTTT. Its protein product is CASSLIRESTEAFF. The V and J genes are TRBV5-5 and TRBJ1-1, with D uncertain. The CDR3 sequence is 14 residues long. Germline CDR1 reads SGHKS; CDR2 reads YYEKEE (reference sequence). V was trimmed by 1 base and J by 4 bases, leaving 11 bases between them.

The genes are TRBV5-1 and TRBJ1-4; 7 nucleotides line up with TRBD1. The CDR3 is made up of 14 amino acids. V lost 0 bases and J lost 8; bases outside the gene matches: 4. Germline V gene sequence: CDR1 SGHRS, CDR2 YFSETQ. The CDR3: CASSLGQGGEKLFF. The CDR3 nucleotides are TGCGCCAGCAGCTTGGGACAGGGAGGGGAAAAACTGTTTTTT. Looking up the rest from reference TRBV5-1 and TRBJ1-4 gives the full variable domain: KAGVTQTPRYLIKTRGQQVTLSCSPISGHRSVSWYQQTPGQGLQFLFEYFSETQRNKGNFPGRFSGRQFSNSRSEMNVSTLELGDSALYLCASSLGQGGEKLFFGSGTQLSVL.

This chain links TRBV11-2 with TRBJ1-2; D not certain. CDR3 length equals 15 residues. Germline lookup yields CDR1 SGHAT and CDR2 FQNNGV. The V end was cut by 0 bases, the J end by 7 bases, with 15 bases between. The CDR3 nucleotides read TGTGCCAGCAGCTTAGATCCAGGAAATTATGGTGGCTACACCTTC. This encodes CASSLDPGNYGGYTF.

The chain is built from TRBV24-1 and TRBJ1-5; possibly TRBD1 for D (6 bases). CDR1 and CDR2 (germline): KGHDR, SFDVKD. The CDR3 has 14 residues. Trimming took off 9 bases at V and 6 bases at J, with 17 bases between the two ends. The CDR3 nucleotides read TGTGCCACCGCCCGAGGGGGGCTGGGTCAGCCCCAGCATTTT. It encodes CATARGGLGQPQHF.

The CDR3 bases are TGTGCCAGCAGCGGGTTGTTTAGCAATCAGCCCCAGCATTTT. It codes for CASSGLFSNQPQHF. The gene calls are TRBV7-9 and TRBJ1-5; D unresolved. V lost 5 bases, J lost 0 bases, and 8 bases lay in between. Per germline, CDR1 SEHNR and CDR2 FQNEAQ (reference sequence). CDR3 size: 14 residues.

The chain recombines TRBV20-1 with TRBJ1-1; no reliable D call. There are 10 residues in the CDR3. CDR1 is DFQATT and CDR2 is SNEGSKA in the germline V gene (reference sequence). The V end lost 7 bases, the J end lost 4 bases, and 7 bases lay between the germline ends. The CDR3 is CSGSATEAFF. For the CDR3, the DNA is TGCAGTGGATCAGCCACTGAAGCTTTCTTT.

CDR3 loop: CASSRDRVRTF. CDR3 nucleotides: TGTGCCAGCAGCCGGGACAGGGTGCGCACCTTC. The chain is built from TRBV7-2 and TRBJ1-2, with 9 bases identical to TRBD1. Germline V CDR1 and CDR2: SGHTA, FQGNSA. CDR3 length: 11 residues. Trimming took 5 bases from V and 13 from J; bases not matched to a gene: 5.

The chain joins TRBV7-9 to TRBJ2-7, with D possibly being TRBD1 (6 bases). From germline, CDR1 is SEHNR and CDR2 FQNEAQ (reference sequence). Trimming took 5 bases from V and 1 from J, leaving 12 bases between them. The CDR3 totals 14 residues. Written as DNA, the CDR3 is TGTGCCAGCAGCATACAGGGCCCTTCCTACGAGCAGTACTTC. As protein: CASSIQGPSYEQYF.

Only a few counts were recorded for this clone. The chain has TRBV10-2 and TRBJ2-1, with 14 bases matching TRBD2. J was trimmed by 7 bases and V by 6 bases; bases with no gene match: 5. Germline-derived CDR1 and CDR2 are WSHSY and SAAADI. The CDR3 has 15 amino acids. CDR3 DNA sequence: TGCGCCAGCAGGTTGACTAGCGGGGGGGGGAATGAGCAGTTCTTC. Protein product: CASRLTSGGGNEQFF.

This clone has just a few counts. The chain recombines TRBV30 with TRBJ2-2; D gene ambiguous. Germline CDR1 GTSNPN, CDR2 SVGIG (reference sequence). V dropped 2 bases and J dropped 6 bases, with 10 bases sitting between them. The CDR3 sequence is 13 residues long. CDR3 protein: CAWSPLGPGELFF. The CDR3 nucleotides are TGTGCCTGGAGTCCCTTAGGTCCCGGGGAGCTGTTTTTT.

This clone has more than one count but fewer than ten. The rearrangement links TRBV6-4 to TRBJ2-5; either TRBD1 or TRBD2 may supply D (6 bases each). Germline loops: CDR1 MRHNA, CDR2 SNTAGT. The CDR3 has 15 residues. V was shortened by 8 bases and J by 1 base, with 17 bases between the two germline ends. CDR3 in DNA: TGTGCCAGCCCCCGGGGGCCAAGAGGCCAAGAGACCCAGTACTTC. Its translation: CASPRGPRGQETQYF.

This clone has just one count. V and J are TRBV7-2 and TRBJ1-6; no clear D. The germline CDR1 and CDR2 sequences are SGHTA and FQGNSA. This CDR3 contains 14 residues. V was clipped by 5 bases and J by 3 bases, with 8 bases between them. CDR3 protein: CASSRDLYNSPLHF. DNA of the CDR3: TGTGCCAGCAGCCGCGACCTCTATAATTCACCCCTCCACTTT.

CDR3 sequence (DNA): TGTGCCAGCAGGAGGGAAACTGAAGCTTTCTTT. It translates to CASRRETEAFF. The rearrangement links TRBV2 to TRBJ1-1, with D unresolved. Germline V CDR1 and CDR2: SNHLY, FYNNEI. V gave up 6 bases and J gave up 5 bases, with 7 bases separating them. The CDR3 length is 11 residues.

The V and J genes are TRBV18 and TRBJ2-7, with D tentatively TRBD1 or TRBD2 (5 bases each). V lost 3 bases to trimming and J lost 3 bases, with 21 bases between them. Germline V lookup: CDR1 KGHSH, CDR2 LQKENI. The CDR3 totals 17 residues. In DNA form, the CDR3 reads TGTGCCAGCTCACCGGGACCTGGGCAGGGAATGGGCTACGAGCAGTACTTC. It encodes CASSPGPGQGMGYEQYF.

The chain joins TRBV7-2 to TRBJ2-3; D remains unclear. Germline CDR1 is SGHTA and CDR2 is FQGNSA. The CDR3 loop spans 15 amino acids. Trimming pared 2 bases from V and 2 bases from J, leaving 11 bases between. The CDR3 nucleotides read TGTGCCAGCAGCTTAAGTGGGCTAGACACAGATACGCAGTATTTT. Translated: CASSLSGLDTDTQYF.

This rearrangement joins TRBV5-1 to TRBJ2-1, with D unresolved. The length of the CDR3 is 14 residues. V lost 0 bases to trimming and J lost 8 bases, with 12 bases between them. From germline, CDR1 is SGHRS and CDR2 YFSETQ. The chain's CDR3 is CASSLGPPTDEQFF. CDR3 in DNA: TGCGCCAGCAGCTTGGGACCCCCGACCGATGAGCAGTTCTTC.

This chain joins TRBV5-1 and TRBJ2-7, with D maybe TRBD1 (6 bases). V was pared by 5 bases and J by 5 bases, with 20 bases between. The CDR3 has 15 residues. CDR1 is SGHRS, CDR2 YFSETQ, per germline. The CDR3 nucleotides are TGCGCCAGCAGGGTACAGGGTAACTCTGGAAACGAGCAGTACTTC. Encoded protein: CASRVQGNSGNEQYF.